The source of this T cell receptor beta chain is a study of beta chain features in type 1 diabetes. Notes on the study in general: Naive, central memory and regulatory TCRB repertoires appeared more similar among patients than healthy donors.

This CDR3 is 14 amino acids long. The germline V gene encodes CDR1 LGHNA and CDR2 YNFKEQ. Trimming removed 0 bases at V and 7 bases at J, with 10 bases between. This clone has at least ten counts. The antigen is undetermined. Expressed TCRB transcripts were sequenced because the isolated RNA had all been reverse transcribed beforehand. Assay used: immunoSEQ multiplex PCR; TCRdb lists only in-frame clones, some missing. The sample shows some 200,000 clones, about 11% of them seen only once. Sequencing used central memory CD4+ T cells from blood. The V call is TRBV4-2, the J call TRBJ2-4; D perhaps matches TRBD1 (5 bases). This receptor was taken from a young man in good health. This CDR3 reads CASSQDATENIQYF. The DNA for the CDR3 is TGTGCCAGCAGCCAAGACGCGACAGAGAACATTCAGTACTTC.